These 9 T cell receptor beta chains share one sample of origin, sequenced in a study of blood T cell repertoires in COVID-19. Data came from immunoSEQ multiplex PCR; TCRdb stores just in-frame clones and leaves some out. Among under 300,000 clones listed, about four fifths were seen once. The sample consisted of peripheral blood. The receptor source for this set is a woman of 80 years or more with acute or convalescent COVID-19.

The chain links TRBV5-4 to TRBJ2-5; tentative D call: TRBD2 (5 bases). Germline assignment: CDR1 SGHNT and CDR2 YYREEE (reference sequence). V dropped 0 bases and J dropped 2 bases, with 8 bases sitting between them. The length of the CDR3 is 14 residues. DNA of the CDR3: TGTGCCAGCAGCTTGGGCGGAGGACAAGAGACCCAGTACTTC. Translating gives CASSLGGGQETQYF.

The rearrangement uses TRBV3-1 (or the pseudogene TRBV3-2) and TRBJ2-2, with D tentatively TRBD2 (6 bases). Germline-derived CDR1 and CDR2 are LGHDT and YNNKEL (reference sequence). V gave up 1 base and J gave up 4 bases, with 13 bases separating them. This CDR3 is 16 amino acids long. The CDR3 DNA is TGTGCCAGCAGCCAAGGGGGGGTTCGTATCACCGGGGAGCTGTTTTTT. Translated, it gives CASSQGGVRITGELFF.

This chain connects TRBV6-1 to TRBJ1-4, with a possible D match to TRBD1 (6 bases). The germline CDR1 and CDR2 sequences are MNHNS and SASEGT. V was trimmed by 4 bases and J by 4 bases, leaving 16 bases between them. The CDR3 is 16 amino acids. The CDR3 reads CASSGQGWGNNEKLFF. As DNA, the CDR3 is TGTGCCAGCAGTGGCCAGGGGTGGGGGAATAATGAAAAACTGTTTTTT.

V gene TRBV3-1 (or the pseudogene TRBV3-2) combines with J gene TRBJ1-1; TRBD1 agrees at 10 bases. In germline, CDR1 is LGHDT, CDR2 YNNKEL (reference sequence). CDR3 length: 17 amino acids. Trimming removed 1 base from V and 1 base from J; junction bases left unmatched: 6. CDR3 DNA sequence: TGTGCCAGCAGCCAAGGGAGACAGGGGGCGAAGAACACTGAAGCTTTCTTT. The encoded protein is CASSQGRQGAKNTEAFF.

The J gene is TRBJ2-6, the V gene TRBV30, with unresolved D. The CDR3 spans 15 residues. V was pared by 2 bases and J by 0 bases, with 8 bases between. Per the germline V gene, CDR1 is GTSNPN and CDR2 is SVGIG (reference sequence). The CDR3, as DNA: TGTGCCTGGAGTACAGACATCTCTGGGGCCAACGTCCTGACTTTC. It specifies CAWSTDISGANVLTF.

The chain links TRBV5-1 to TRBJ2-1, with D perhaps TRBD2 (7 bases). From germline, CDR1 is SGHRS and CDR2 YFSETQ. The CDR3 consists of 15 residues. V was cut by 4 bases and J by 6 bases, with 17 bases left in between. CDR3 DNA: TGCGCCAGCAGCCTGAGGGGGGGTAAATCCAATGAGCAGTTCTTC. It yields the protein CASSLRGGKSNEQFF.

The chain is built from TRBV4-2 and TRBJ1-5, with unresolved D. The CDR3 runs to 13 residues. CDR1 and CDR2 (germline): LGHNA, YNFKEQ. Between the trimmed V and J ends, which lost 0 bases and 7 bases, there was a span of 7 bases. CDR3 sequence (DNA): TGTGCCAGCAGCCAAGATCTTTCGCAGCCCCAGCATTTT. Amino acid sequence: CASSQDLSQPQHF.

This sequence joins TRBV28 and TRBJ1-2; 7 bases fit TRBD1. V lost 6 bases to trimming and J lost 2 bases; unmatched junction nucleotides: 3. The CDR3 runs 13 residues. Germline assignment: CDR1 MDHEN and CDR2 SYDVKM. CDR3 sequence reads: CASRSGGNYGYTF. In DNA, the CDR3 is TGTGCCAGCAGGTCAGGGGGGAACTATGGCTACACCTTC.

The rearrangement joins TRBV7-2 to TRBJ1-2; D call uncertain. This CDR3 is 13 amino acids long. Germline V gives CDR1 SGHTA, CDR2 FQGNSA. Trimming shortened V by 1 base and J by 2 bases, and 5 bases separated the two germline ends. This CDR3 reads CASSLDTNYGYTF. Here the CDR3 DNA reads TGTGCCAGCAGCTTAGACACAAACTATGGCTACACCTTC.